Here is one T cell receptor (beta chain) with its context. Its antigen is unidentified. A much larger clone sits a single nucleotide away, making a read error possible. There are 13 residues in the CDR3. Germline V gene data show CDR1 as MNHEY and CDR2 as SVGAGI. With V trimmed by 4 bases and J by 3 bases, 3 bases remained unmatched. The sample is drawn from a study of blood T cells in healthy people across ages. Whole-study results and caveats: Unknown CMV status may confound age-related changes in expanded clones.

A second PCR, run for about 6 to 11 cycles, used a sample-barcoded 5' primer plus a J-beta primer mix. Each sample provided no less than 2.5 million CDR3-containing paired-end reads. TCRdb reanalysed the 5' RACE reads using MiXCR and keeps one entry per CDR3 protein. The sample has 650,000 to 800,000 distinct CDR3 sequences, around 45% seen once; the top ten hold roughly 19%. The TCR originated in a man in his 60s in good health. The chain uses TRBV6-5 and TRBJ2-7; 7 nucleotides match TRBD2. Source material: blood. The CDR3 is CASSWEGFYEQYF. DNA of the CDR3: TGTGCCAGCAGTTGGGAGGGATTCTACGAGCAGTACTTC.